Below, 3 T cell receptor beta chains from the same sample are listed, as sequenced in a study of control samples from healthy donors and cancer patients. Measured with immunoSEQ multiplex PCR; TCRdb has only the in-frame clones, and not every one. The sample contains about 110,000 clones, around 80% of which appear only once. Sequenced: blood. The receptors derive from a man aged 18-30 years in good health.

This rearrangement joins TRBV7-9 to TRBJ2-2; D unresolved. This CDR3 has 13 amino acids. The V and J ends lost 1 base and 1 base respectively, with 1 base between them. Germline V gene lookup returns CDR1 SEHNR and CDR2 FQNEAQ (reference sequence). Here the CDR3 reads CASSLENTGELFF. The CDR3 nucleotides are TGTGCCAGCAGCTTAGAGAACACCGGGGAGCTGTTTTTT.

The chain couples TRBV5-5 to TRBJ2-7; 9 positions match TRBD2. V lost 0 bases, J lost 5 bases, and 3 bases stayed unmatched. The CDR3 has 14 residues. Germline values: CDR1 SGHKS, CDR2 YYEKEE (reference sequence). The CDR3 loop reads CASSLGLAANEQYF. As DNA, the CDR3 is TGTGCCAGCAGCTTGGGACTAGCGGCAAACGAGCAGTACTTC.

This rearrangement joins TRBV19 to TRBJ2-3; TRBD2 matches 7 bases. From germline, CDR1 is LNHDA and CDR2 SQIVND (reference sequence). The CDR3 has 15 amino acids. V lost 3 bases to trimming and J lost 3 bases; unmatched junction nucleotides: 6. This CDR3 is CASSIVAGETDTQYF. For the CDR3, the DNA is TGTGCCAGTAGTATCGTGGCGGGGGAGACAGATACGCAGTATTTT. The full variable domain, rest sourced from reference TRBV19 and TRBJ2-3, is DGGITQSPKYLFRKEGQNVTLSCEQNLNHDAMYWYRQDPGQGLRLIYYSQIVNDFQKGDIAEGYSVSREKKESFPLTVTSAQKNPTAFYLCASSIVAGETDTQYFGPGTRLTVL.